These 20 T cell receptor beta chains were all obtained from the same sample, sequenced in a study of cytomegalovirus exposure and HLA in healthy donors. It was with 60 Vbeta and 13 Jbeta primers that the PCR ran. Repertoires were generated with immunoSEQ multiplex PCR, while TCRdb's copy carries only in-frame clones and drops some. The sample lists approximately 140,000 clones; about 85% were seen once. Sample: PBMCs. The receptor set was obtained from a female donor in good health and CMV-seronegative.

This clone was picked up one time. The genes are TRBV5-1 and TRBJ2-1, with 11 bases aligning to TRBD2. V was pared by 0 bases and J by 15 bases, with 11 bases of the junction left unmatched. CDR1 is SGHRS and CDR2 is YFSETQ in the germline V gene. This CDR3 has 15 amino acids. The CDR3 nucleotides read TGCGCCAGCAGCTTGGCCGGGGGTAGCGGGGGGGCCTGGTTCTTC. Protein: CASSLAGGSGGAWFF.

CDR3: CASSTGEETQYF. As DNA, the CDR3 is TGTGCCAGCAGTACAGGGGAAGAGACCCAGTACTTC. The chain joins TRBV2 to TRBJ2-5; TRBD1 agrees at 7 bases. The CDR3 runs 12 residues. The trim removed 5 bases at V and 3 bases at J, leaving 0 bases unmatched. Germline V gives CDR1 SNHLY, CDR2 FYNNEI.

The genes are TRBV10-3 and TRBJ2-5; weak D call: TRBD2 (6 bases). CDR1 and CDR2 from the germline V gene are ENHRY and SYGVKD. The CDR3 loop spans 15 amino acids. Trimming cost V 2 bases and J 1 base, with 11 bases left between them. This chain's CDR3 is CAISEPGGVQETQYF. CDR3 DNA: TGTGCCATCAGTGAGCCCGGAGGGGTCCAAGAGACCCAGTACTTC.

The gene calls are TRBV12-1 and TRBJ2-6; TRBD1 reflects the table's D call only, with no check against the DNA. TRBV12-1 corresponds to a pseudogene. The CDR3 covers 16 residues. The DNA of the CDR3 is TGTGCCAGCAGCTTGGAAGGGGGCGCTGGGGCCAACGTCCTGACTTTC. Its translation is CASSLEGGAGANVLTF.

This chain connects TRBV9 to TRBJ1-1; D gene uncertain. The CDR3 is 14 amino acids. Trimming shortened V by 0 bases and J by 8 bases, and 14 bases separated the two germline ends. CDR1 SGDLS and CDR2 YYNGEE come from the germline V gene. The CDR3 DNA reads TGTGCCAGCAGCGTAGCGTCGGGGTCCCCCGAAGCTTTCTTT. Translated: CASSVASGSPEAFF.

The chain recombines TRBV5-4 with TRBJ2-1; D is perhaps TRBD1 (6 bases). The CDR3 extends over 14 amino acids. CDR1 is SGHNT, CDR2 YYREEE, per germline (reference sequence). V was pared by 6 bases and J by 2 bases, with 12 bases between. CDR3 nucleotide sequence: TGTGCCAGCACCAGCCGGGACACCTACAATGAGCAGTTCTTC. Protein sequence: CASTSRDTYNEQFF. Combining the CDR3 with reference TRBV5-4 and TRBJ2-1 gives the whole variable domain ETGVTQSPTHLIKTRGQQVTLRCSSQSGHNTVSWYQQALGQGPQFIFQYYREEENGRGNFPPRFSGLQFPNYSSELNVNALELDDSALYLCASTSRDTYNEQFFGPGTRLTVL.

This chain uses TRBV9 with TRBJ2-3; the D gene is possibly TRBD1 (6 bases). Germline assignment: CDR1 SGDLS and CDR2 YYNGEE. Trimming cost V 4 bases and J 0 bases, with 12 bases left between them. CDR3 length: 15 amino acids. CDR3 sequence reads: CASSFRDTSTDTQYF. The DNA of the CDR3 is TGTGCCAGCAGCTTCCGGGACACGAGCACAGATACGCAGTATTTT.

The chain couples TRBV7-2 to TRBJ2-2; possibly TRBD2 for D (6 bases). CDR3 size: 15 residues. Germline CDR1 is SGHTA and CDR2 is FQGNSA. The V gene lost 5 bases and the J gene lost 6 bases, with 16 bases spanning the gap. The CDR3 is CASSGTAVLAGELFF. The CDR3 nucleotides are TGTGCCAGCAGCGGGACTGCGGTTCTAGCCGGGGAGCTGTTTTTT.

The rearrangement joins TRBV6-5 to TRBJ2-7; D remains ambiguous. CDR3 size: 14 residues. Germline CDR1 MNHEY, CDR2 SVGAGI. Trimming shortened V by 0 bases and J by 3 bases, and 9 bases separated the two germline ends. The DNA of the CDR3 is TGTGCCAGCAGTTACTCGGAGCGTATCTACGAGCAGTACTTC. Encoded protein: CASSYSERIYEQYF.

This chain links TRBV2 with TRBJ2-5; no reliable D call. With the DNA end fitting TRBJ2-7 better, the J assignment may be wrong. Germline V gene sequence: CDR1 SNHLY, CDR2 FYNNEI. This CDR3 contains 16 residues. The CDR3 coding sequence is TGTGCCAGCAGTGAATGGGTGGGCCACGAAACCTACGAGCAGTACTTC. It translates to CASSEWVGHETYEQYF.

This chain uses TRBV5-6 with TRBJ2-2, with D unclear. V was trimmed by 2 bases and J by 1 base, leaving 12 bases between them. The CDR3 is made up of 16 amino acids. Germline CDR1 and CDR2: SGHDT and YYEEEE. The CDR3 DNA reads TGTGCCAGCAGCTTTATCAAGACTGTGAACACCGGGGAGCTGTTTTTT. Protein sequence: CASSFIKTVNTGELFF. Supplemented by reference TRBV5-6 and TRBJ2-2, the full variable domain reads DAGVTQSPTHLIKTRGQQVTLRCSPKSGHDTVSWYQQALGQGPQFIFQYYEEEERQRGNFPDRFSGHQFPNYSSELNVNALLLGDSALYLCASSFIKTVNTGELFFGEGSRLTVL.

This rearrangement joins TRBV2 to TRBJ2-3; TRBD2 agrees at 8 bases. V gave up 6 bases and J gave up 3 bases; unmatched junction bases: 14. The germline CDR1 and CDR2 sequences are SNHLY and FYNNEI. The CDR3 length is 17 residues. CDR3: CASREIEASGLTDTQYF. CDR3 in DNA: TGTGCCAGCAGAGAAATTGAGGCTAGCGGGTTAACAGATACGCAGTATTTT.

The gene calls are TRBV18 and TRBJ1-2; tentatively, D is TRBD1 (6 bases). Germline CDR1 is KGHSH and CDR2 is LQKENI. CDR3 size: 14 residues. With 3 bases removed from V and 7 bases from J, the gap between germline ends came to 15 bases. The CDR3 reads CASSPDRDIPGYTF. CDR3 sequence (DNA): TGTGCCAGCTCACCCGACCGGGACATCCCTGGCTACACCTTC.

The rearrangement uses TRBV30 and TRBJ2-3; 13 bases fit TRBD2. The V gene's germline CDR1 is GTSNPN and CDR2 SVGIG (reference sequence). V shed 0 bases and J 5 bases; nucleotides not matched to a gene: 8. This CDR3 is built from 17 residues. CDR3: CAWSVGGLAGWGDTQYF. CDR3 bases: TGTGCCTGGAGTGTAGGGGGACTAGCGGGATGGGGAGATACGCAGTATTTT.

This chain connects TRBV9 to TRBJ2-2; TRBD2 is a possible D gene (5 bases). Per the germline V gene, CDR1 is SGDLS and CDR2 is YYNGEE. This CDR3 has 15 amino acids. V gave up 2 bases and J gave up 1 base, with 9 bases separating them. The CDR3 reads CASSVRGQNTGELFF. CDR3 bases: TGTGCCAGCAGCGTGAGAGGGCAGAACACCGGGGAGCTGTTTTTT.

The chain uses TRBV29-1 and TRBJ1-4; the D is unclear. This CDR3 is built from 14 residues. Per germline, CDR1 SQVTM and CDR2 ANQGSEA. The V end lost 1 base, the J end lost 0 bases, and 6 bases lay between the germline ends. The CDR3: CSVEGAATNEKLFF. The DNA for the CDR3 is TGCAGCGTTGAAGGGGCAGCAACTAATGAAAAACTGTTTTTT.

The sample holds a few counts of this clone. The chain has TRBV7-2 and TRBJ2-1; a possible D gene is TRBD2 (5 bases). Germline loops: CDR1 SGHTA, CDR2 FQGNSA. This CDR3 contains 13 residues. The V and J ends lost 2 bases and 6 bases respectively, with 8 bases between them. CDR3 loop: CASSLSLANEQFF. CDR3 coding DNA: TGTGCCAGCAGCTTATCTCTAGCCAATGAGCAGTTCTTC.

This chain links TRBV5-6 with TRBJ1-2; 8 bases fit TRBD1. The V gene end was trimmed by 4 bases and the J gene end by 4 bases; junction bases not matched to a gene: 3. The CDR3 length is 13 residues. Germline V CDR1 and CDR2: SGHDT, YYEEEE. The CDR3 protein is CASSGDRGYGYTF. As DNA, the CDR3 is TGTGCCAGCAGCGGAGACAGGGGCTATGGCTACACCTTC.

V usage is TRBV7-9 and J usage is TRBJ2-7; 15 bases align to TRBD2. Germline V lookup: CDR1 SEHNR, CDR2 FQNEAQ (reference sequence). The ends lost 9 bases at V and 2 bases at J; junction bases unmatched: 5. The CDR3 is 15 amino acids. CDR3 protein: CASMGLAGGPYEQYF. The CDR3 DNA is TGTGCCAGTATGGGACTAGCGGGGGGACCCTACGAGCAGTACTTC.

The chain recombines TRBV6-5 with TRBJ2-7; TRBD2 might be the D (5 bases). This CDR3 spans 14 amino acids. V dropped 6 bases and J dropped 2 bases, with 14 bases sitting between them. Germline loops: CDR1 MNHEY, CDR2 SVGAGI. CDR3 nucleotides: TGTGCCAGCAGCTCGGGATCTAGAACCTACGAGCAGTACTTC. It is translated as CASSSGSRTYEQYF.